This T cell receptor (beta chain) is drawn from a study of early T cells in non-severe SARS-CoV-2 infection. CDR1 is MDHEN and CDR2 is SYDVKM in the germline V gene. Trimming removed 2 bases at V and 8 bases at J, with 13 bases between. CDR3 size: 14 residues. The TCR library protocol attached unique molecular identifiers to the individual cDNA molecules. TCRdb ran MiXCR on the 5' RACE reads and lists one entry per CDR3 protein. The sample contains some 52,000 distinct CDR3 sequences, just over 8% of which appear only once. This clonotype was detected only a few times. What it binds is unknown. Study results and limitations: Database matching using VDJdb favored anti-spike CD8 responses, with private and CD4 specificities left missing.

The sequenced sample consisted of whole blood. The sequence came from an adult who was a healthcare worker with PCR-confirmed SARS-CoV-2 infection or an uninfected control (not recorded which). V is TRBV28 and J is TRBJ2-4; perhaps TRBD1 as D (6 bases). CDR3 in amino acids: CASSLGDKRDIQYF. The CDR3 DNA follows: TGTGCCAGCAGTTTAGGGGACAAGAGAGACATTCAGTACTTC.